The clone carrying this TCR beta chain showed up many times. The entry originates in a study of regulatory T cells in long-lasting Graves disease. CDR1 is MDHEN, CDR2 SYDVKM, per germline. This CDR3 contains 17 residues. After removal of 4 bases from V and 0 bases from J, the junction contained 6 bases not matched to a gene. Building the TCR beta libraries relied on iRepertoire HTBI primers, and CDR3 regions underwent Arm-PCR. TCRdb redid the calling of the multiplex PCR reads with MiXCR, one entry per CDR3 protein. The table lists 300,000 to 400,000 distinct CDR3 sequences, over 15% of them singletons, with about 40% in the top ten. Time point: newly diagnosed GD, antithyroid drugs for less than 3 months. Construction of the TCR library relied on RNA isolated from PBMCs. A blood draw put around 9 milliliters of peripheral blood into EDTA tubes.

The input for sequencing was peripheral blood mononuclear cells (PBMCs), taken at new diagnosis, from a patient treated with antithyroid drugs. J is TRBJ2-3 and V is TRBV28, with 11 bases aligning to TRBD2. The TCR originated in a female donor with Graves disease. The CDR3 sequence is CASSSTRTSGSTDTQYF. CDR3 coding DNA: TGTGCCAGCAGTTCCACCCGGACTAGCGGGAGCACAGATACGCAGTATTTT.